Listed below are T cell receptor beta chains from one sample, sequenced in a study of long-term antiretroviral therapy in people with HIV. Sequenced by immunoSEQ multiplex PCR; TCRdb stores in-frame clones only, minus some. This table has approximately 17,000 clones, 75% to 85% appearing once. The specimen comprised unsorted PBMCs, sampled 0.1 years before starting antiretroviral therapy. The source is a young man with HIV. Both conserved end residues are trimmed from each CDR3. Size values are once, few and many counts, or a class for expanded clones, and some rows have none.

V gene	clone size	J gene	CDR3 protein
TRBV19	NA	TRBJ1-1	ASSIIGTANTEAF
TRBV4-2	NA	TRBJ2-7	ASSQSGTATYEQY
TRBV2	NA	TRBJ2-7	ASTSGLSSYEQY
TRBV7-9	NA	TRBJ2-1	ASSLATPNEQF
TRBV18	NA	TRBJ1-2	ASSPSGRVYGYT
TRBV7-9	NA	TRBJ2-7	ASSQVLSQGEYEQY
TRBV15	NA	TRBJ2-3	ATSRAGSDTQY
TRBV19	NA	TRBJ2-1	ASHGTGVHEQF
TRBV18	few	TRBJ1-6	ASSETGNSPLH
TRBV7-9	NA	TRBJ2-1	ASSLAIGSNEQF
TRBV13	NA	TRBJ1-1	ASSLIVLNTEAF
TRBV7-2	NA	TRBJ2-5	ASSPVGGTNMGTQY
TRBV27	few	TRBJ2-2	ASSNKARELF
TRBV5-4	NA	TRBJ2-7	ASSLGRDISYEQY
TRBV7-2	few	TRBJ2-3	ASSPDSGGTDTQY
TRBV7-8	NA	TRBJ2-5	ASSLARGSLETQY
TRBV11-2	NA	TRBJ2-1	ASSLVVGPREQF
TRBV28	NA	TRBJ2-1	ASSFPGGYNEQF
TRBV28	NA	TRBJ2-7	ASSPSRGFYEQY
TRBV5-5	NA	TRBJ2-7	ASSSDNSYEQY
TRBV28	NA	TRBJ1-1	ASSFGGQDIEAF
TRBV25-1	NA	TRBJ2-3	ASSGVSGRGAHTQY
TRBV5-6	NA	TRBJ2-1	ASSGGPGDNEQF
TRBV5-5	NA	TRBJ2-1	ASSYTVGGNEQF
TRBV6-6	NA	TRBJ1-2	ATNGAGAGYT
TRBV27	NA	TRBJ2-6	ASSLRSVSGANVLT
TRBV4-1	NA	TRBJ1-2	ASSQATGYVGYT
TRBV2	NA	TRBJ2-1	ASSVGGANNYNEQF
TRBV2	NA	TRBJ2-7	ASSDFVRAGQY
TRBV6-1	NA	TRBJ2-7	ASSRTGTSYEQY
TRBV6-5	few	TRBJ2-7	ASSYPTLDYEQY
TRBV4-1	few	TRBJ1-5	ASSQGRGDQPQH
TRBV6-5	medium-sized	TRBJ2-1	ASSYSWTVYNEQF
TRBV9	NA	TRBJ1-5	ASSPTGDRKPQH
TRBV5-1	once	TRBJ2-7	ASSPDSESSYEQY
TRBV9	NA	TRBJ2-2	ASGGQGIGTGELF
TRBV7-2	few	TRBJ1-1	ASSATGVRTEAF